What follows is one T cell receptor beta chain and its context. This clonotype was detected many times. Its antigen specificity is not known. No base quality values were provided; no much bigger clone lies one nucleotide off. The CDR3 has 11 amino acids, counting the end cysteine and phenylalanine. Just CDR3 DNA is preserved here, 33 bases in frame from base 1. V loses 2 bases, J loses 6 bases, and the germline ends lie 2 bases apart. CDR1 is given as MDHEN and CDR2 as SYDVKM, both from the germline V gene. The data were obtained in a study of T-cell memory formation after mild COVID-19 (dated by TCRdb to the early 2020s). Regarding the study in general: TCR sequence clusters from the two donors were found to be largely donor specific. In a couple of donors, T-cell clones that expanded and contracted after mild COVID-19 were tracked by sequencing TCRalpha and TCRbeta repertoires over time. Two young, previously healthy adult volunteers made up the cohort, one male and one female. Study-level results and caveats: SARS-CoV-2 specificity of the second-wave clones peaking on day 37 was not confirmed. Some responding clones were detected in pre-infection memory, suggesting pre-existing cross-reactive memory T cells joined the SARS-CoV-2 response. Only a couple of mild cases were covered in the study, and larger cohorts including severe cases with pre-infection samples were considered necessary. Clones contracting from day 15 to 85 had balanced CD4/CD8 phenotypes, while a second wave expanding from day 15 to 37 was biased towards CD4+. Contracting CD4+ clones turned up mainly in the CM and EM memory subsets, whereas EMRA was where CD8+ clones were enriched.

Sequencing was carried out with an Illumina NovaSeq 6000. TCRalpha and TCRbeta cDNA libraries were constructed by 5'RACE with constant-segment primers, with sample barcodes and unique molecular identifiers being introduced. Trizol reagent was used to extract RNA from every sample. Libraries were amplified in two PCR steps, with a second sample barcode and Illumina TruSeq adapters added in the second step. Sequencing of the libraries was done on an Illumina NovaSeq, producing 2 x 150 bp paired-end reads. The authors' pipeline ran thus. The reads were demultiplexed and collapsed into UMI-guided consensus sequences using migec v1.2.7. Using mixcr v2.1.11, UMI consensuses were aligned to TRA and TRB V and J templates and then assembled into clonotypes. A clonotype was counted as expanded or contracted only if both edgeR and NoisET called the change significant, with noise models trained on biological replicates. For edgeR calls, the thresholds were a false discovery rate-adjusted p below 0.01 and a log2 fold-change of 1. As an exploratory analysis of dynamics, PCA with hierarchical clustering was applied to max-normalized trajectories of the 1000 most abundant clonotypes. Separately sequenced CD4+ and CD8+ repertoires were used to assign the CD4 or CD8 phenotype of responding clones. TCRdb's own reprocessing of the public reads used fastp at Q25 and MiXCR and kept productive beta chains. One record per CDR3 amino acid sequence lists the most common genes and DNA. It is TCRdb's table, rather than the study itself, that gives the V and J calls and clone size. The sample yields tens of thousands of distinct CDR3 sequences; about 15% were counted once. Around two fifths of the sample is taken by the ten largest.

Ficoll-Paque density gradient centrifugation was the method used to isolate PBMCs. This TCR was recovered from a man aged 18-30 years who had mild COVID-19 (a few samples of this study predate the infection). The sample titles of this study are shuffled in the database, so cell type and time point are left out; the donor was told from shared clones. The chain employs TRBV28 and TRBJ2-1; too little of a D gene remains to name it. Sequenced material: PBMCs or a T cell subset sorted from them (not recorded which). Read as DNA, the sequence is TGTGCCAGCAGTTTAGCCAATGAGCAGTTCTTC. Translated, it reads CASSLANEQFF.